This T cell receptor (beta chain) was sequenced in a study of vaccination and CD4 T cells after COVID-19. Noted treatment: approximately nine-day PBMC culture with coronavirus spike peptide pools or control peptides (ViraFEST assay). One should note that the unexposed donor's CD4+ T cells were collected before the COVID-19 pandemic (2011-2018). At the Johns Hopkins FTIC core, DNA taken from cultured CD4+ T cells was sequenced by way of the Oncomine TCR Beta short-read assay. From cultured CD4+ T cells, genomic DNA was extracted. Using its own MiXCR run on the PCR reads, TCRdb lists one record per CDR3 protein. The repertoire holds approximately 11,000 distinct CDR3 sequences, with 32% as singletons. The ends lost 0 bases at V and 9 bases at J; junction bases unmatched: 4. The CDR3 sequence is 14 residues long. From germline, CDR1 is DFQATT and CDR2 SNEGSKA (reference sequence). This clonotype was recorded only once. The target antigen is unknown.

The sequenced sample was CD4+ T cells from blood, cultured in vitro. This chain uses TRBV20-1 with TRBJ2-1; 11 bases match TRBD2. This TCR derives from a human donor in good health. The CDR3 nucleotides read TGCAGTGCTAGAGAACTAGCGGGAGCGATTGAGCAGTTCTTC. This sequence encodes CSARELAGAIEQFF.